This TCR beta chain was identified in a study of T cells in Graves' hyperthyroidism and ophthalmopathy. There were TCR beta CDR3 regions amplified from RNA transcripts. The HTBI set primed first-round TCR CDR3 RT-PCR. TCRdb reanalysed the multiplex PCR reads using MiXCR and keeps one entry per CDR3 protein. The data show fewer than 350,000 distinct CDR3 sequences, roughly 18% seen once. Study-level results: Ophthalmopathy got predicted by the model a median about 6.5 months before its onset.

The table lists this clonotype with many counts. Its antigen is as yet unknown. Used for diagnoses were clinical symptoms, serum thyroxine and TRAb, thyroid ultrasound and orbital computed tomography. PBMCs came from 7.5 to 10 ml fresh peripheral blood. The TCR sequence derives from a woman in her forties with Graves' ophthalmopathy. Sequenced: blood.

CDR3: CSAEGLGDETQYF. The DNA for the CDR3 is TGCAGTGCTGAAGGTCTGGGAGACGAGACCCAGTACTTC. The chain joins TRBV20-1 to TRBJ2-5, with D maybe TRBD2 (5 bases). Trimming shortened V by 5 bases and J by 5 bases, and 15 bases separated the two germline ends. Per germline, CDR1 DFQATT and CDR2 SNEGSKA (reference sequence). CDR3 length: 13 residues.